This entry is about one TCR beta chain. Its antigen is unknown. Method: immunoSEQ multiplex PCR; TCRdb's copy keeps in-frame clones and lacks some. The profile shows a few million clones, 93% of them singletons. Cells designated naive CD8 were CD45RO-negative and were positively selected for CCR7, with terminally differentiated effector memory CD45RA+ cells excluded. Donors had no recently reported acute infections or vaccinations and were HIV-negative. All donors were Caucasian adults living in Nashville, Tennessee. This sample is drawn from a study of shared clonotypes between healthy human individuals. The study, taken as a whole, reports: Generally, estimated richness proved larger in naive subsets than it did in memory subsets. The generation probabilities recorded for non-shared clonotypes fell below those of clonotypes shared by all four donors.

This TCR was sampled from a young man in good health. Some clones in this sample may be carry-over from other donors' samples. The sample was naive CD8+ T cells from PBMCs.

Written as DNA, the CDR3 is TGTGCCAGCAGCTTAATGGGTTGGAATGAGCAGTTCTTC. Protein product: CASSLMGWNEQFF. The chain carries TRBV7-3 and TRBJ2-1, with D unclear. V was trimmed by 1 base and J by 7 bases, leaving 8 bases between them. The CDR3 sequence is 13 residues long. Germline CDR1 is SGHTA and CDR2 is FQGTGA.